The TCR beta chain described here comes from a study of spatial heterogeneity in lung cancer. Study results and caveats: Compared with follow-up, resection was when ubiquitous expanded tumor TCRs appeared in blood more.

This clonotype occurred many times. Its specificity is not known. Sample time point: sample taken at primary tumor resection. Whole RNA, isolated from tumor, nontumor lung or frozen PBMC, was sequenced without prior sorting. The CDR3 is 12 residues long. Trimming removed 6 bases at V and 9 bases at J, with 12 bases between. Germline-derived CDR1 and CDR2 are MDHEN and SYDVKM. A unique molecular identifier was carried by every single TCR cDNA molecule. In TCRdb, the 5' RACE reads were re-called with MiXCR into one record per CDR3 protein. The table has some 7,000 distinct CDR3 sequences, 6.5% to 8.5% seen once; the top ten hold over 75%.

The V and J genes are TRBV28 and TRBJ2-1, with D possibly TRBD2 on 6 matching bases. The source is a male donor with early-stage non-small cell lung cancer. The sample consisted of PBMCs, taken at surgery. In DNA, the CDR3 is TGTGCCAGCAGCCGACTAGTTGTTGAGCAGTTCTTC. This encodes CASSRLVVEQFF. Full variable domain (remainder filled in from reference TRBV28 and TRBJ2-1): DVKVTQSSRYLVKRTGEKVFLECVQDMDHENMFWYRQDPGLGLRLIYFSYDVKMKEKGDIPEGYSVSREKKERFSLILESASTNQTSMYLCASSRLVVEQFFGPGTRLTVL.